A selection of T cell receptor beta chains follows, all from one sample in a study of identical twins. TCRdb used MiXCR to reprocess the 5' RACE reads, holding one entry per CDR3 protein. The data show hundreds of thousands of distinct CDR3 sequences, 21% seen once. These same records also appear under a second study, on T cells expressing NK-cell markers.

The sample taken for sequencing was PBMCs. The receptors shown here come from a woman aged 18-35 years in good health. Each CDR3 is given without its conserved first and last residue. Each record gives: V gene, J gene, CDR3 length, CDR3 protein.

TRBV20-1	TRBJ2-5	13	SASGLAGAQETQY
TRBV25-1	TRBJ1-2	11	ASSSPFNYGYT
TRBV20-1	TRBJ1-4	12	SASISGGGEKLF
TRBV7-2	TRBJ2-7	12	ASSLGLIAYEQY
TRBV25-1	TRBJ1-1	10	ASSEFSSEAF
TRBV12-3/TRBV12-4	TRBJ2-5	13	ASKPGRVAEETQY
TRBV7-2	TRBJ2-3	10	ASSLGGYTQY
TRBV5-5	TRBJ2-5	11	ASSIQSEETQY
TRBV4-2	TRBJ2-1	13	ASSFGTSGATEQF
TRBV20-1	TRBJ2-1	10	SAKALYNEQF
TRBV10-3	TRBJ2-1	14	ATRNTGTDYSNEQF
TRBV12-3/TRBV12-4	TRBJ2-5	11	ASKPGVLETQY
TRBV5-5	TRBJ2-2	12	ASSLRAGYGELF
TRBV12-3/TRBV12-4	TRBJ2-6	16	ATSRGGRGSSGANVLT
TRBV10-1	TRBJ2-5	11	ASSDGQGETQY
TRBV9	TRBJ2-5	14	ASSVGPGGANETQY
TRBV5-1	TRBJ2-7	13	ASSLVGTSIEKQY
TRBV5-6	TRBJ2-3	12	ASRWTVSTDTQY
TRBV20-1	TRBJ1-2	12	SASSLTGAYGYT